This T cell receptor (beta chain) was retrieved from a study of blood T cell repertoires in COVID-19. At the level of the study: Sample material is recorded as cDNA or gDNA derived from T cells, B-cell-depleted T cells, or PBMCs.

The CDR3 extends over 17 amino acids. Germline CDR1 is SGHTA and CDR2 is FQGNSA. V trimming: 2 bases; J trimming: 6 bases; junction bases outside the gene matches: 13. Source study methods: Nucleated cell counts were estimated from reference gene primer amplification. Only in-frame clones appear in the TCRdb table, and some are missing; sequencing was by immunoSEQ multiplex PCR. That table gives V, J and clone size, and the DNA gave D and trimming. The sample has around 260,000 clones, around 90% seen once; the top ten hold 0.95% to 1.3%. Those enrolled, adults aged about 18 to 89 years, came from some 23 US areas.

The clonotype was recovered from a woman in her thirties who had recovered from COVID-19. Source material: PBMCs or T cells enriched from blood (not recorded which). The chain links TRBV7-2 to TRBJ2-7; 10 positions match TRBD1. CDR3 amino acids: CASSLRGSGTGVIEQYF. Written as DNA, the CDR3 is TGTGCCAGCAGCTTAAGGGGATCCGGGACAGGGGTTATCGAGCAGTACTTC. The variable domain in full, with the rest retrieved from reference TRBV7-2 and TRBJ2-7, is GAGVSQSPSNKVTEKGKDVELRCDPISGHTALYWYRQSLGQGLEFLIYFQGNSAPDKSGLPSDRFSAERTGGSVSTLTIQRTQQEDSAVYLCASSLRGSGTGVIEQYFGPGTRLTVT.